This TCR beta chain was observed in a study of cytomegalovirus exposure and HLA in healthy donors. Study at large: Unique TCR beta sequences numbering some 110 million came from 150 million to 200 million T cells in an earlier analysis. General study points: Productive rates of about 90% or about 30% were seen for most TCR beta V segments in an earlier analysis. Rare TCR sequences predominated, though certain public TCRs were found in many donors.

The length of the CDR3 is 15 residues. The ends lost 5 bases at V and 3 bases at J; junction bases unmatched: 7. Per germline, CDR1 MNHNS and CDR2 SASEGT. Every donor was a healthy person donating bone marrow. PCR amplification relied on 60 Vbeta primers (plus 13 Jbeta primers). TCRdb's copy holds only in-frame clones and misses some; the assay was immunoSEQ multiplex PCR. Its listing shows roughly 45,000 clones. Concerning this clone itself: Its specificity is unknown.

The sequence came from a woman younger than 45 in good health and CMV-seronegative. This chain links TRBV6-1 with TRBJ1-5; TRBD1 agrees at 7 bases. The sample comprised PBMCs. The CDR3 DNA is TGTGCCAGCAGTAACCGGGACAGCATCAATCAGCCCCAGCATTTT. Translating gives CASSNRDSINQPQHF.